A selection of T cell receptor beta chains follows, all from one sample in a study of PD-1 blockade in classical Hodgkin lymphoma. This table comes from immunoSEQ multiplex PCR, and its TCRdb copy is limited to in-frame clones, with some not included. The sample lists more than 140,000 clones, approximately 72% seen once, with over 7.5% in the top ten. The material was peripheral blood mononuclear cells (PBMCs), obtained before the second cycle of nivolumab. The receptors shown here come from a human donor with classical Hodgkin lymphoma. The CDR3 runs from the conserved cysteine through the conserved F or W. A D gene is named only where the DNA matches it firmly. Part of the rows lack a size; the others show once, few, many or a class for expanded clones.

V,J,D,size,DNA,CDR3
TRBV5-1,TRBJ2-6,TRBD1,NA,TGCGCCAGCAGCTCACAGGGGGCTGGGGCCAACGTCCTGACTTTC,CASSSQGAGANVLTF
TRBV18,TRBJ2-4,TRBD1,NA,TGTGCCAGCTCGCCAGACAGGGTTTTAAACATTCAGTACTTC,CASSPDRVLNIQYF
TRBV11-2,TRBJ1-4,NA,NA,TGTGCCAGCAGCTTATCGGGAGGGCGAGTCATCAATGAAAAACTGTTTTTT,CASSLSGGRVINEKLFF
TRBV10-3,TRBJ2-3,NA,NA,TGTGCCATCAGTGAGTACGAGGGGGATACGCAGTATTTT,CAISEYEGDTQYF
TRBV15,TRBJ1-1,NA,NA,TGTGCCACCAGCAGAGTGGGGAACACTGAAGCTTTCTTT,CATSRVGNTEAFF
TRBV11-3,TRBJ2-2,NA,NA,TGTGCCAGCAGCTTAACCCCGACGGGACAGAACACCGGGGAGCTGTTTTTT,CASSLTPTGQNTGELFF
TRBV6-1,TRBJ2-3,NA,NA,TGTGCCAGCAGTGAAGTGGGTAGTGGCACAGATACGCAGTATTTT,CASSEVGSGTDTQYF
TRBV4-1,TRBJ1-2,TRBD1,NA,TGCGCCAGCAGCCAAGGTTGGTCAGGGGGCGCCCATGGCTACACCTTC,CASSQGWSGGAHGYTF
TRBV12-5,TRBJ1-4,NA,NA,TGTGCTAGTGGTTTAGACAGTTGGGGAAAACTGTTTTTT,CASGLDSWGKLFF
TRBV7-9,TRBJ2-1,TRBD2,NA,TGTGCCAGCAGCTTAGGTAATAGCGGGCCCTCTGAGCAGTTCTTC,CASSLGNSGPSEQFF
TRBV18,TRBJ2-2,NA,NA,TGTGCCAGCTCACCGCTGGAGTTGAACACCGGGGAGCTGTTTTTT,CASSPLELNTGELFF
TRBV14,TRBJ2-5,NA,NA,TGTGCCAGCAGCCAAGCTTACAGCCATTACCAAGAGACCCAGTACTTC,CASSQAYSHYQETQYF
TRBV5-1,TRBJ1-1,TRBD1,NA,TGCGCCAGCAGACGGACAGGGGGTCTCCCTGAAGCTTTCTTT,CASRRTGGLPEAFF
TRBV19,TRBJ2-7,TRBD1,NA,TGTGCCAGCCACCCAACAGGACAGGGAGTAACCTACGAGCAGTACTTC,CASHPTGQGVTYEQYF
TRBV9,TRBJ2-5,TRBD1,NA,TGTGCCAGCAGCGTAGATCCACAGGGGGCTGAGACCCAGTACTTC,CASSVDPQGAETQYF
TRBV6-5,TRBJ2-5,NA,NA,TGTGCCAGCAGTTACTCGTTACAGCAGCAAGAGACCCAGTACTTC,CASSYSLQQQETQYF
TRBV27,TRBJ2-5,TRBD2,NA,TGTGCCAGCCGACCACTAGCGGGGGAAGGGGAGACCCAGTACTTC,CASRPLAGEGETQYF
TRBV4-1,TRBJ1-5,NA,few,TGTGCCAGCAGCCAAGATGAGGGACAGCCCCAGCATTTT,CASSQDEGQPQHF
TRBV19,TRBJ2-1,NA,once,TGTGCCAGTAATAATCAGGGGACTGAGCAGTTCTTC,CASNNQGTEQFF
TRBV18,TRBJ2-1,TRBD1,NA,TGTGCCAGCTCATCGGGACAGGGGGCAGGCAATGAGCAGTTCTTC,CASSSGQGAGNEQFF
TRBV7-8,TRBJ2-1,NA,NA,TGTGCCAGCAGCTTCATAGGGGGGGACAGATTCAATGAGCAGTTCTTC,CASSFIGGDRFNEQFF
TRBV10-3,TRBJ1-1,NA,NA,TGTGCCATCAGTGAGTCGCGGGGAGTTAGCCTGAACACTGAAGCTTTCTTT,CAISESRGVSLNTEAFF
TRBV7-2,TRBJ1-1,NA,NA,TGTGCCAGCAGCTTCTCCAGAGGGGAGGAAGCTTTCTTT,CASSFSRGEEAFF
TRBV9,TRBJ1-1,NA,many,TGTGCCAGCAGCGGCTCAGGTGTGGGAGGAACGGCTTTCTTT,CASSGSGVGGTAFF
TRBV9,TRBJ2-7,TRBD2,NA,TGTGCCAGCAGCGTGAGGACTAGCGGGAGTAACGAGCAGTACTTC,CASSVRTSGSNEQYF
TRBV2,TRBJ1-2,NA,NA,TGTGCCAGCACTCTCGGGGGGGGAAATGGCTACACCTTC,CASTLGGGNGYTF
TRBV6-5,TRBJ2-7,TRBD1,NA,TGTGCCAGCTTCGGACAGGGGCGGTACGAGCAGTACTTC,CASFGQGRYEQYF
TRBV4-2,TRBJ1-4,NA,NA,TGTGCCAGCAGCCAAGATTTCATGGCAGCAACTAATGAAAAACTGTTTTTT,CASSQDFMAATNEKLFF
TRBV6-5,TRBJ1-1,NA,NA,TGTGCCAGCAGGGGGAACACTGAAGCTTTCTTT,CASRGNTEAFF
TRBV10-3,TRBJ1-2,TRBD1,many,TGTGCCATCAGTGACTACGACAGGGCCTATGGCTACACCTTC,CAISDYDRAYGYTF
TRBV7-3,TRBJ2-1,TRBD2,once,TGTGCCAGCAGCTTATTAGGGCTAGCGGGACGCAATGAGCAGTTCTTC,CASSLLGLAGRNEQFF
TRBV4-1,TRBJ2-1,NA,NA,TGCGCCAGCAGCCAAGTACAGGGAAATGAGCAGTTCTTC,CASSQVQGNEQFF
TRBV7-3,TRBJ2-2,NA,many,TGTGCCAGCAGCTCGGCGGGACAGCACACCGGGGAGCTGTTTTTT,CASSSAGQHTGELFF
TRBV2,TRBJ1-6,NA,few,TGTGCCAGCAACAGGGAGGGTTCACCCCTCCACTTT,CASNREGSPLHF
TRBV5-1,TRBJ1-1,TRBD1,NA,TGCGCCAGCAGCTTAGGGACAGGGTTTGGCCTGAACACTGAAGCTTTCTTT,CASSLGTGFGLNTEAFF
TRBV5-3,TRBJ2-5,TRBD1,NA,TGTGCCAGAAGACCCGGGACAGTCAGGGAGACCCAGTACTTC,CARRPGTVRETQYF
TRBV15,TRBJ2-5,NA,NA,TGTGCCACCAGCAGCCTTACATGGGACCAAGAGACCCAGTACTTC,CATSSLTWDQETQYF
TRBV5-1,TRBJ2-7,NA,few,TGCGCCAGCAGGTCACAGCGCTACGAGCAGTACTTC,CASRSQRYEQYF
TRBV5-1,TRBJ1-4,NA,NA,TGCGCCAGCTCCTTAGCCCGACAGCTCAATGAAAAACTGTTTTTT,CASSLARQLNEKLFF
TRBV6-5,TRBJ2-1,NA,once,TGTGCCAGCAGTTACGGCGACAGTAGCTCCTACAATGAGCAGTTCTTC,CASSYGDSSSYNEQFF
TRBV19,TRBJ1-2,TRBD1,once,TGTGCCAGTAGTCGGGACGTCCGAGGGGGCGGCTACACCTTC,CASSRDVRGGGYTF
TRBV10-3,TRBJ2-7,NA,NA,TGTGCCATCAGCTCGCAGGGCCCCTCCTACGAGCAGTACTTC,CAISSQGPSYEQYF